This passage covers 2 T cell receptor beta chains from one sample sequenced in a study of cytomegalovirus exposure and HLA in healthy donors. The PCR used 60 Vbeta and 13 Jbeta primers. Clones were read by immunoSEQ multiplex PCR, and TCRdb kept only the in-frame ones, dropping some. Of 75,000 to 90,000 clones detected, about three quarters appear once; the ten largest clones hold 3.5% to 5.5%. The sequenced sample was PBMCs. The receptors here all came from a man between 35 and 55 years old in good health and CMV-seronegative.

V is TRBV6-5 and J is TRBJ2-7, with 7 bases matching TRBD1. CDR3 length: 13 residues. The V gene end was trimmed by 5 bases and the J gene end by 4 bases; junction bases not matched to a gene: 5. CDR1 is MNHEY and CDR2 is SVGAGI in the germline V gene. CDR3 in amino acids: CASSGGQLYEQYF. The CDR3, as DNA: TGTGCCAGCAGTGGGGGACAGTTGTACGAGCAGTACTTC.

This clone was detected a few times. The chain joins TRBV2 to TRBJ2-7; D is ambiguous. V lost 6 bases, J lost 2 bases, and 11 bases lay in between. From germline, CDR1 is SNHLY and CDR2 FYNNEI. The CDR3 is 13 amino acids. The CDR3 DNA reads as TGTGCCAGCAGACCTGACTTAACCTACGAGCAGTACTTC. It translates to CASRPDLTYEQYF.